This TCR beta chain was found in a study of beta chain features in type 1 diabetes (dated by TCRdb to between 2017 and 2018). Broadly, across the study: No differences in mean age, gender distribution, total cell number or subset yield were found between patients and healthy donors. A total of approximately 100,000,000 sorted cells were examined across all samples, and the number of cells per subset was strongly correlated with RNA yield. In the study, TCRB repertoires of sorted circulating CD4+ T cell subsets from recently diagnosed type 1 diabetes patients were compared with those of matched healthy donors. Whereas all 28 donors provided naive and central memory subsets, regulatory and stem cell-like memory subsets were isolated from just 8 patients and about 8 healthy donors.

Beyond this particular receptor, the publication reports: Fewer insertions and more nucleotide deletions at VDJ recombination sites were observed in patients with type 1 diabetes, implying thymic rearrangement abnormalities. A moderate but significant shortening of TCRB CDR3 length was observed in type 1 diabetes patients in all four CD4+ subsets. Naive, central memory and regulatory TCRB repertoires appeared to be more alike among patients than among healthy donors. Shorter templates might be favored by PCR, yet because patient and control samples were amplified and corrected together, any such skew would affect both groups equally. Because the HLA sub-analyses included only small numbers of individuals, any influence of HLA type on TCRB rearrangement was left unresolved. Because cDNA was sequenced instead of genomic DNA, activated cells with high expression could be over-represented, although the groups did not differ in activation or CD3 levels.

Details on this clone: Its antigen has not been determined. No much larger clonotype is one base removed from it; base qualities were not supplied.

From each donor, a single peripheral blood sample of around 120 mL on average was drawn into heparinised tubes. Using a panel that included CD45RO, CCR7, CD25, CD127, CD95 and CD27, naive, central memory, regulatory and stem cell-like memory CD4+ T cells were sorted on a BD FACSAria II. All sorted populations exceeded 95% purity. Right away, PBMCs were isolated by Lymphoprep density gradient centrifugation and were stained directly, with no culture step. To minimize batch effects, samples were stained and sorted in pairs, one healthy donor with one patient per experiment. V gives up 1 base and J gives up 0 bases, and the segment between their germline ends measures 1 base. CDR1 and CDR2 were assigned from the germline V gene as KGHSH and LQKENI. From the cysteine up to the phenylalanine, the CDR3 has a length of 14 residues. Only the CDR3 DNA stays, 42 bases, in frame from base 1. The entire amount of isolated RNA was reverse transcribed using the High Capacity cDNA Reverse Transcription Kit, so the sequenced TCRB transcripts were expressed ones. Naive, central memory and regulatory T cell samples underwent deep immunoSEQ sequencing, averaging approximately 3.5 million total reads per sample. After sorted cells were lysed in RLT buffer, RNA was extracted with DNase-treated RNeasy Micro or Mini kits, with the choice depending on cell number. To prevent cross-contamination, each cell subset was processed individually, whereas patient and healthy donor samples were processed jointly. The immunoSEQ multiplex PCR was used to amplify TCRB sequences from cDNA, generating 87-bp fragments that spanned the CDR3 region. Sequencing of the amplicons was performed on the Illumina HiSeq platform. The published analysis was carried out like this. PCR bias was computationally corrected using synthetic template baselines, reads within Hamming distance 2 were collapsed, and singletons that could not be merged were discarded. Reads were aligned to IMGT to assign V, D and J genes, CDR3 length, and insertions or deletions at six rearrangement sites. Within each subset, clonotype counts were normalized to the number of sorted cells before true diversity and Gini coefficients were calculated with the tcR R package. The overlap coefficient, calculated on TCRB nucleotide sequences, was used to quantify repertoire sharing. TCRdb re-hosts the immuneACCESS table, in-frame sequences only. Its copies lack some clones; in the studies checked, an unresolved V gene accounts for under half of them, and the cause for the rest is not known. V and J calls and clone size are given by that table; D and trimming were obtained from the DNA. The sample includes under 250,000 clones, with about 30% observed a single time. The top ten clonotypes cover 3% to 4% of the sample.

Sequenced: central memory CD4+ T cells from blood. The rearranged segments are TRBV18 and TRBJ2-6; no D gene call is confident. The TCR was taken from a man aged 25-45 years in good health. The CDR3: CASSPLSGANVLTF. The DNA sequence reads TGTGCCAGCTCACCACTCTCTGGGGCCAACGTCCTGACTTTC.